This TCR beta chain was profiled in a study of cytomegalovirus exposure and HLA in healthy donors (dated by TCRdb to the late 2010s). Looking at the study overall: An earlier analysis of about 530 of the donors reported approximately 260 Gb of sequence data and 117 million unique TCR beta sequences obtained from some 200 million T cells. An early release that covered around 590 HLA-typed donors contained about 300 gigabases of sequencing data and 75 million to 100 million unique TCR sequences. Among the approximately 400 genotyped donors, under 90% belonged to the genetic ancestry cluster associated with self-reported Caucasian donors. The study aimed to test whether signatures of past pathogen exposure could be identified by cataloging public T cell receptors. The study profiled the T cell repertoires of about 720 subjects by immunosequencing and related them to cytomegalovirus serostatus. A separate validation cohort of about 110 different subjects was used in addition to the approximately 610-subject first cohort. To predict cytomegalovirus infection status, the study combined high-throughput TCR immunosequencing, statistical association of individual TCRs with disease status, and machine learning. In a later analysis, previously published TCR beta repertoires from 500 to 750 donors were re-analyzed and high-resolution HLA genotyping was added so that TCR occurrence patterns could be studied. Rather than using new phenotypic data, the later analysis identified candidate immune exposures from TCR beta sequences and from how often those sequences occurred across donors. An earlier analysis of some 500 of the donors used high-throughput TCR beta sequencing to judge whether each TCR beta V gene segment behaved as functional or pseudogenic. Donor age, sex, ethnicity and CMV serostatus were compiled alongside the repertoire data. A later genetic analysis used genome-wide SNP genotypes for about 65% of the 666 donors, treating that subset as a discovery cohort. All discovery cohort repertoires had been generated using a single sequencing platform. Both class I and class II loci were covered by HLA typing, at four-digit resolution. Typing coverage differed by locus: A, B, C, DRB1 and DQB1 were typed in roughly 620-640 donors, DQA1 in about 500, DPA1 in 600 to 610, and DPB1 in about 450. A few DR-DQ haplotypes were treated as single units for association and clustering because of strong linkage in the cohort. On average, about 240,000 unique TCR beta nucleotide sequences were sequenced per donor among more than 350 genotyped donors of the cohort, with roughly 18% of those sequences being non-productive.

This clone came up once. The antigen this receptor binds is unknown. Base qualities were left out, and no much larger clone turns up one base away. The library was produced with the immunoSEQ multiplex PCR assay. For the multiplex PCR, a mixture combining 60 forward primers for TCR Vbeta segments and 13 reverse primers for TCR Jbeta segments was used. Amplification of the CDR3 region of rearranged TCR beta genes was performed with a multiplex PCR assay on genomic DNA. On the Illumina HiSeq System, the amplified TCR beta libraries were sequenced as 87-base-pair reads. The study's processing was this. A later analysis tallied 75 million to 85 million unique TCR beta chains across the 666 repertoires, and approximately 12 million of those chains were shared by two or more donors. A nearest-neighbor algorithm error-corrected the raw reads and collapsed the reads into unique sequences, merging closely related sequences to remove PCR and sequencing errors. V, D and J gene segments were assigned by aligning CDR3 sequences to IMGT reference sequences. For a sequence to be retained, at least a six-nucleotide match to both a V gene segment and a J gene segment was required. A rearrangement was called productive if the CDR3 had no stop codons and remained in frame with V and J, and every other rearrangement was called non-productive. CDR3 was defined by IMGT convention, running from the second conserved V-encoded cysteine to the conserved J-encoded phenylalanine. The earlier analysis of about 590 of the donors excluded sequences that lacked an unambiguous match to a single V gene segment. In an earlier analysis of 450 to 700 of the donors, V segments were called functional above 56.7% productive rearrangements and were called segregating when the between-donor standard deviation exceeded 5%. To diagnose cytomegalovirus status from the catalog of TCR beta chain sequences, a statistical classification framework was built. V and J gene assignment, in a later analysis, came from comparing TCR nucleotide sequences with IMGT/GENE-DB human TR gene sequences. In a later analysis, CDR3 sequences and most-parsimonious VDJ recombination scenarios were assigned using the TCRdist pipeline. A later analysis defined each TCR beta chain by its CDR3 amino acid sequence plus V-gene family, and excluded reads lacking a unique V-gene family. As a way to deal with suspected cross-contamination and a sequencing artifact, a later analysis dropped roughly 620 nucleotide sequences that were highly shared and had low generation probability. In a later analysis, a clonal expansion index was calculated for each public chain from normalized within-repertoire ranks of inferred template counts. In a later analysis, generation probabilities were computed with a VDJ recombination model fitted to out-of-frame rearrangements, and the resulting probabilities were checked against IGoR. Hypergeometric tests were used in a later analysis to score TCR-TCR, TCR-HLA and TCR-CMV co-occurrence, with a repertoire-size bias correction applied to the TCR pairs. In a later analysis, false discovery rates were estimated by permuting HLA or CMV assignments 20 times. In a later analysis, co-occurring TCRs were grouped with DBSCAN, and TCRdist sequence similarity was added when clustering was performed within HLA-allele-positive subsets. Repertoires with fewer than 30,000 or more than 120,000 public chains were left out of co-occurrence clustering, as were a handful of repertoires with anomalous nucleotide sharing. TCRdb obtained this table from immuneACCESS and retained in-frame rearrangements with V and J assigned. These tables miss some clones; where compared with another copy, unresolved V genes account for less than half of the shortfall, and the remainder is unexplained. Clone size and V and J calls were adopted from that table, with D and trimming inferred from the DNA. The sample data list about 92,000 clones, and over 75% of these were observed just once. The top ten constitute approximately 2% of the sample.

What the study reported, not specific to this receptor: In an earlier analysis of 450 to 750 of the donors, most TCR beta V segments appeared in productive rearrangements about 90% or about 30% of the time, broadly matching IMGT annotations. The classifier was reported to diagnose cytomegalovirus status with high specificity and sensitivity in both the original and validation cohorts. Because counts were too low, 15 to 20 rarely observed V segments, including chromosome 9 orphons, were left out of the earlier analysis of about 620 of the donors. The only immune exposure information available for the cohort was CMV serostatus. The authors suggested that the approach could potentially be generalized to other disease states and immunological phenotypes. A further reported finding was that TCR beta sequences accurately predicted the HLA-A and HLA-B alleles for most subjects in the first cohort. A later genetic analysis associated a missense DCLRE1C variant with V-gene and J-gene trimming of TCR beta chains, and an independent cohort replicated the association. Across donors, most TCR sequences were observed very rarely, whereas some public TCRs were present in many individuals. Because some donors lacked HLA typing at each locus, the association tests relied only on the typed subset. The sequencing pipeline was judged likely to have produced a cluster of highly shared sequence variants as a technical artifact. In a later analysis, HLA-associated TCR beta chains showed more clonal expansion and lower generation probabilities than non-associated chains that were equally common. According to a later genetic analysis, donors in an Asian-associated ancestry cluster had fewer N-insertions in productive TCRs than the approximately 670-donor mean. In a later analysis, several top co-occurrence clusters were reported to appear linked to parvovirus B19, influenza, CMV and Epstein-Barr virus. When HLA alleles, especially DR and DQ, strongly co-occurred, attributing TCR associations to individual alleles was difficult. This cohort had only TCR beta chains sequenced, and the lack of alpha or paired-chain data limited which features could be detected. Correlated functional status among segregating V segments might be attributable to linkage disequilibrium, but an unknown experimental factor could not be ruled out. Sequencing depth was assumed to be roughly uniform across donors in the presence/absence analyses, though that assumption may not hold. A total of around 150 TCR beta chains were listed by the study as associated with cytomegalovirus. Some IMGT-functional V segments, including TRBV6-2 and TRBV6-3, could not be distinguished by the 87-base-pair reads and were therefore excluded. Specific HLA alleles were associated with around 18,000 TCR beta sequences at a false discovery rate of 0.05 in a later analysis. In a later analysis, most CMV-associated TCR beta chains were found to appear HLA-restricted, with HLA associations seemingly driven largely by CMV exposure. In vitro tests confirmed that three of the cytomegalovirus-associated TCR beta chains recognize cytomegalovirus antigens. According to a later analysis, TCR association rates differed among HLA loci, with DRB1 alleles showing the most associated TCRs and HLA-C alleles showing the fewest.

The cohort consisted of hundreds of healthy bone marrow donors. Cohort members were all nominally healthy when sampled, although unrecorded immune exposures were likely present. The donor was CMV seronegative and was included in the group of a few hundred seronegative cohort members. Each donor provided a peripheral blood sample, and peripheral blood mononuclear cells were used for TCR beta sequencing. The Qiagen DNeasy Blood Extraction Kit was used to extract genomic DNA from the blood cell samples. Relative to germline, V is 4 bases shorter and J is 1 base shorter, with 7 bases between their ends. From the cysteine through the phenylalanine, the CDR3 covers 14 amino acids. Just CDR3 DNA is preserved here, 42 bases in frame from base 1. Reading the germline V gene gives CDR1 ENHRY and CDR2 SYGVKD.

The chain couples TRBV10-3 to TRBJ2-2, and perhaps TRBD1 as D gene, on 5 matching bases. This TCR was recovered from a man younger than 35 in good health and CMV-seronegative. Sequencing was done on a sample of PBMCs. Here is the DNA: TGTGCCATCAGTGGTACAGGGAACACCGGGGAGCTGTTTTTT. Translated, it reads CAISGTGNTGELFF.